This entry concerns a single TCR beta chain. Its antigen specificity is not known. Per-base quality was not reported, and no clone a single base away is much larger than it. The library was prepared using the immunoSEQ multiplex PCR assay. For the multiplex PCR, a mixture combining 60 forward primers for TCR Vbeta segments and 13 reverse primers for TCR Jbeta segments was used. A multiplex PCR assay on genomic DNA amplified the CDR3 region of rearranged TCR beta genes. The amplified TCR beta libraries were sequenced on the Illumina HiSeq System as 87-base-pair reads. Per the source publication's procedure: Across the 500 to 700 repertoires, a later analysis counted 78 million or so unique TCR beta chains, around 10 million of which were shared by at least two donors. A nearest-neighbor algorithm error-corrected the raw reads and collapsed the reads into unique sequences, merging closely related sequences to remove PCR and sequencing errors. CDR3 sequences were aligned to IMGT reference sequences to assign V, D and J gene segments. For a sequence to be retained, a match of at least six nucleotides to both a V gene segment and a J gene segment was required. A rearrangement counted as productive if the CDR3 had no stop codons and remained in frame with V and J, and every other rearrangement counted as non-productive. CDR3 was defined by IMGT convention, running from the second conserved V-encoded cysteine to the conserved J-encoded phenylalanine. The earlier analysis of about 590 of the donors excluded sequences that lacked an unambiguous match to a single V gene segment. In an earlier analysis of approximately 610 of the donors, V segments were called functional above 56.7% productive rearrangements and were called segregating when the between-donor standard deviation exceeded 5%. A statistical classification framework was developed to diagnose cytomegalovirus status using the catalog of TCR beta chain sequences. In a later analysis, V and J genes were assigned by comparing TCR nucleotide sequences against IMGT/GENE-DB human TR gene sequences. A later analysis assigned CDR3 sequences and most-parsimonious VDJ recombination scenarios with the TCRdist pipeline. In a later analysis, every TCR beta chain was defined by the combination of its CDR3 amino acid sequence and its V-gene family, and reads without a unique V-gene family were dropped. To address suspected cross-contamination and a sequencing artifact, a later analysis removed 450 to 700 highly shared, low-generation-probability nucleotide sequences. In a later analysis, a clonal expansion index for each public chain was calculated from normalized within-repertoire ranks of inferred template counts. A later analysis computed generation probabilities with a VDJ recombination model fitted to out-of-frame rearrangements, and checked the results against IGoR. In a later analysis, TCR-TCR, TCR-HLA and TCR-CMV co-occurrence was scored with hypergeometric tests, and a repertoire-size bias correction was applied to TCR pairs. In a later analysis, false discovery rates were estimated by permuting HLA or CMV assignments 20 times. In a later analysis, co-occurring TCRs were grouped with DBSCAN, and TCRdist sequence similarity was added when clustering was performed within HLA-allele-positive subsets. Repertoires with fewer than 30,000 or more than 120,000 public chains, plus five repertoires with anomalous nucleotide sharing, were excluded from co-occurrence clustering. TCRdb mirrors the immuneACCESS table, restricted to in-frame sequences. Some clones are absent from its copies; in checked studies, under half trace to an unresolved V gene, and the reason for the others is unknown. V and J calls and clone size follow that table, whereas D and trimming were derived from the DNA. The table for this sample lists more than 100,000 clones; roughly 78% of them were counted only once. 1% of the sample goes to the ten largest clones.

The cohort consisted of fewer than 700 healthy bone marrow donors. Cohort members were all nominally healthy when sampled, although unrecorded immune exposures were likely present. The donor tested CMV seronegative, placing the donor among the 350 or so seronegative members of the cohort. Every donor gave a peripheral blood sample, and the peripheral blood mononuclear cells from that sample were used for TCR beta sequencing. Genomic DNA was extracted from the blood cell samples with the Qiagen DNeasy Blood Extraction Kit. This specimen belongs to a study of cytomegalovirus exposure and HLA in healthy donors (TCRdb year 2017). Regarding the study in general: An earlier analysis of 587 of the donors reported under 300 Gb of sequence data and 117 million unique TCR beta sequences obtained from some 200 million T cells. The study was designed to test whether signatures of past pathogen exposure could be identified by cataloging public T cell receptors. A later analysis re-examined previously published TCR beta repertoires from just over 650 donors and added high-resolution HLA genotyping to investigate patterns of TCR occurrence. On average, approximately 250,000 unique TCR beta nucleotide sequences were sequenced per donor among 398 genotyped donors of the cohort, with approximately 18% of those sequences being non-productive. Using immunosequencing, the study profiled T cell repertoires from 500 to 800 subjects and related those repertoires to cytomegalovirus serostatus. Donor age, sex, ethnicity and CMV serostatus were compiled alongside the repertoire data. An early release that covered about 600 HLA-typed donors contained about 300 gigabases of sequencing data and 70 million to 100 million unique TCR sequences. The number of typed donors differed by locus: 629-630 for A, B, C, DRB1 and DQB1; 500 to 550 for DQA1; roughly 600 for DPA1; and some 430 for DPB1. Because of strong linkage in the cohort, roughly five DR-DQ haplotypes were treated as single units for association and clustering. Among the roughly 400 genotyped donors, approximately 77% belonged to the genetic ancestry cluster associated with self-reported Caucasian donors. In a later genetic analysis, genome-wide SNP genotypes for about 55% of the 666 donors were used, and that subset was treated as a discovery cohort. Rather than drawing on any new phenotypic data, the later analysis identified candidate immune exposures from TCR beta sequences and the way those sequences occurred across donors. The study combined high-throughput TCR immunosequencing, statistical association of individual TCRs with disease status, and machine learning to predict cytomegalovirus infection status. Besides the first cohort of some 670 subjects, a separate validation cohort made up of over a hundred different subjects was used. Class I and class II HLA loci were covered by the typing at four-digit resolution. All discovery cohort repertoires had been generated on a single sequencing platform. In an earlier analysis of roughly 540 of the donors, high-throughput TCR beta sequencing was used to judge whether each TCR beta V gene segment behaved as functional or pseudogenic. Study-level results and caveats: Because the 87-base-pair reads could not distinguish some IMGT-functional V segments, including TRBV6-2 and TRBV6-3, those segments were excluded. The only immune exposure information available for the cohort was CMV serostatus. A later analysis found that HLA-associated TCR beta chains were more clonally expanded and had lower generation probabilities than equally common non-associated chains. According to a later analysis, parvovirus B19, influenza, CMV and Epstein-Barr virus appeared linked to several top co-occurrence clusters. An earlier analysis of approximately 590 of the donors showed that most TCR beta V segments appeared in productive rearrangements either about 87% or about 30% of the time, which broadly matched IMGT annotations. Because counts were too low, about 18 rarely observed V segments, including chromosome 9 orphons, were excluded from the earlier analysis of several hundred of the donors. Because HLA typing was missing for some donors at each locus, association tests included only the typed subset. V-gene and J-gene trimming of TCR beta chains was associated with a missense DCLRE1C variant in a later genetic analysis, and the association was replicated in an independent cohort. In vitro tests confirmed that a few of the cytomegalovirus-associated TCR beta chains recognize cytomegalovirus antigens. While some public TCRs were present in many individuals, most TCR sequences turned up only very rarely across donors. The cohort was sequenced for TCR beta chains only, and without alpha or paired-chain data the features that could be detected were limited. Sequencing depth was assumed to be roughly uniform across donors in the presence/absence analyses, though that assumption may not hold. The authors suggested that the approach could potentially be extended to other disease states and immunological phenotypes. In the study, around 150 TCR beta chains were listed as associated with cytomegalovirus. According to a later genetic analysis, donors in an Asian-associated ancestry cluster had fewer N-insertions in productive TCRs than the approximately 690-donor mean. A further reported finding was that TCR beta sequences accurately predicted the HLA-A and HLA-B alleles for most subjects in the first cohort. Most CMV-associated TCR beta chains appeared to be HLA-restricted in a later analysis, and the HLA associations seemed to be driven largely by CMV exposure. Strong co-occurrence of HLA alleles, especially DR and DQ, made assigning TCR associations to individual alleles difficult. Cytomegalovirus status was reported to be diagnosed by the classifier with high specificity and sensitivity in both the original and validation cohorts. In a later analysis, the rate of TCR association differed among HLA loci, with DRB1 alleles having the most associated TCRs and HLA-C alleles having the fewest. A cluster of highly shared sequence variants was judged likely to be a technical artifact of the sequencing pipeline. Correlated functional status among segregating V segments might reflect linkage disequilibrium, but an unknown experimental factor could not be ruled out. A later analysis associated about 17,000 TCR beta sequences with specific HLA alleles at a false discovery rate of 0.05.

The CDR3 runs 16 amino acids, cysteine and phenylalanine included. Just CDR3 DNA is preserved here, 48 bases in frame from base 1. Trimming costs V 4 bases and J 0 bases, and their ends lie 10 bases apart. CDR1 and CDR2, looked up from the germline V gene, are MGHRA and YSYEKL. The chain joins TRBV4-1 to TRBJ1-6, with no reliable assignment of the D segment. The sequencing input was PBMCs. The sequence was obtained from a man between 35 and 55 years old in good health and CMV-seronegative. DNA sequence: TGCGCCAGCAGCCTAGCGGGGAGCTCCTATAATTCACCCCTCCACTTT. It encodes CASSLAGSSYNSPLHF.